Presented here are 2 T cell receptor beta chains from one specimen sequenced in a study of OX40 agonist ivuxolimab in advanced cancers. The repertoire was sequenced with immunoSEQ multiplex PCR; TCRdb's copy has only in-frame clones and lacks some. The sample lists around 94,000 clones; around nine tenths were seen once. The source was CD4+ or CD8+ T cells sorted from blood, collected in a trial of the OX40 agonist ivuxolimab. These receptors were collected from an adult with an advanced solid tumor such as melanoma, head and neck, liver or kidney cancer.

The chain couples TRBV28 to TRBJ2-3; 7 bases agree with TRBD1. CDR1 is MDHEN, CDR2 SYDVKM, per germline. Unmatched junction bases numbered 6, after V lost 4 bases and J lost 2 bases. The CDR3 is made up of 15 amino acids. CDR3 nucleotide sequence: TGTGCCAGCAGTTCGTACAGGGGCTTCACAGATACGCAGTATTTT. Its translation is CASSSYRGFTDTQYF. Supplemented by reference TRBV28 and TRBJ2-3, the full variable domain reads DVKVTQSSRYLVKRTGEKVFLECVQDMDHENMFWYRQDPGLGLRLIYFSYDVKMKEKGDIPEGYSVSREKKERFSLILESASTNQTSMYLCASSSYRGFTDTQYFGPGTRLTVL.

The J gene is TRBJ1-2, the V gene TRBV27, with 9 bases aligning to TRBD1. V shed 7 bases and J 4 bases; nucleotides not matched to a gene: 7. Germline V gene data show CDR1 as MNHEY and CDR2 as SMNVEV (reference sequence). The CDR3 totals 14 residues. In DNA, the CDR3 is TGTGCCAGCACCTTGACAGGGGGAGGCTATGGCTACACCTTC. Its protein product is CASTLTGGGYGYTF.